What follows describes a single T cell receptor beta chain. The data were produced by immunoSEQ multiplex PCR, yet TCRdb's version contains in-frame clones alone and is incomplete. Found here are 100,000 to 150,000 clones, 80% to 95% of them singletons; the top ten hold almost 2.5%. The junction had 9 bases not matched to a gene; V was cut back by 1 base and J by 9 bases. The CDR3 has 15 amino acids. In germline, CDR1 is LNHDA, CDR2 SQIVND (reference sequence). This specimen comes from a study of control samples from healthy donors and cancer patients. The chain is built from TRBV19 and TRBJ2-1, with 7 bases matching TRBD2. What was sequenced was blood. The TCR was taken from a man aged 18 to 29 in good health. The CDR3 DNA reads as TGTGCCAGTAGTATAGTAGGAGGGAGGGCCGGTGAGCAGTTCTTC. Its translation is CASSIVGGRAGEQFF. The full variable domain, rest sourced from reference TRBV19 and TRBJ2-1, is DGGITQSPKYLFRKEGQNVTLSCEQNLNHDAMYWYRQDPGQGLRLIYYSQIVNDFQKGDIAEGYSVSREKKESFPLTVTSAQKNPTAFYLCASSIVGGRAGEQFFGPGTRLTVL.